This T cell receptor (beta chain) was recovered during a study of PD-1 blockade in classical Hodgkin lymphoma (dated by TCRdb to 2018 to 2020). Broadly, across the study: Nivolumab dosing was 3 mg/kg intravenously every 2 weeks, continuing until either disease progression or unacceptable toxicity. To define a peripheral blood immune signature of response to PD-1 blockade in classical Hodgkin lymphoma, the study combined TCR beta sequencing with CyTOF. The research as a whole found: Among trial patients, those achieving complete response had baseline diversity similar to that of newly diagnosed patients, while diversity was significantly lower in partial responders and progressors. Diversity was lower in patients who began nivolumab less than 1 year after ASCT, so these patients were left out of later analyses to avoid confounding by immune reconstitution. A significant rise by C4D1 was seen in CD4+ but not CD8+ TCR diversity (p=0.0027 vs p=0.16), with the rise being most apparent in complete responders (p=0.02). The study was restricted to a single clinical trial cohort, and the causes of repertoire differences, possibly disease activity or prior therapy, were left undefined. Baseline TCR diversity was reported to be lower in newly diagnosed patients than in healthy donors, and even lower in relapsed/refractory patients.

The Qiagen DNeasy kit was used to extract genomic DNA from unsorted PBMCs and from the negatively selected CD4+ and CD8+ fractions. Amplification of TCR beta CDR3 regions was done by immunoSEQ multiplex PCR with primers that anneal to V and J segments. Amplification bias was minimized using a synthetic immune receptor repertoire, and residual bias was removed computationally after sequencing. Concerning the study's data processing: Custom Python scripts were used to quantify repertoire diversity as the Shannon entropy index. Unsorted, CD4+ and CD8+ repertoires were analyzed separately, except for combined analyses in which CD4+ and CD8+ sequences were merged in silico. A clone was considered expanded if an increase in frequency of at least 2-fold after treatment relative to C1D1 was found, and a pseudocount of 0.5 was applied to clones undetected at baseline. Singleton clones were defined as clones with 0 or 1 copy at C1D1, and non-singleton clones were defined as clones with 2 or more copies. Clones expanded in unsorted samples were annotated as CD4+, CD8+ or unknown by matching protein sequences in sorted samples from the same patient. Wilcoxon tests on paired samples were used to test diversity changes from C1D1 to C4D1. This immuneACCESS table, as held by TCRdb, lists in-frame sequences with V and J called but not all clones. Of the missing ones, under half trace to an unresolved V gene in checked studies; the others have no known cause. For V, J and clone size, that table is used; D and trimming come from the DNA. Here the sample has approximately 100,000 clones; roughly 92% occur a single time. The ten biggest clones cover about 2.5% of the sample.

Including cysteine and phenylalanine, the CDR3 has 11 amino acids. Of the read, only the CDR3 DNA is kept; its 33 bases are in frame from base 1. Unmatched junction bases come to 8, with V trimmed by 8 bases and J by 11 bases. According to the germline V gene (reference sequence), CDR1 reads SEHNR and CDR2 reads FQNEAQ. On this clone itself: Its antigen remains undetermined. It has no much larger one-base neighbor in the sample; base qualities were not kept.

This sample's time point label indicates: cycle 1 day 1 (C1D1), immediately before nivolumab initiation. Relapse after autologous stem cell transplantation had occurred in all trial patients, and cohorts A, B and C were distinguished by prior brentuximab vedotin exposure. The trial cohort included around 60 patients with relapsed/refractory classical Hodgkin lymphoma, and each patient had a best overall response of complete response, partial response or progressive disease. Trial patients were treated with single-agent nivolumab in the multi-cohort phase II CheckMate 205 trial. An independent review committee assessed best overall response by applying the 2007 International Working Group response criteria. PBMCs from the trial were collected at three points: immediately before nivolumab initiation (C1D1), and during therapy at cycle 2 day 1 and cycle 4 day 1. Peripheral blood was collected in 8 mL Vacutainer Cell Preparation Tubes, from which PBMCs were isolated by centrifugation and then cryopreserved.

This chain joins TRBV7-9 to TRBJ1-1, with 7 bases matching TRBD1. The source is a human donor with classical Hodgkin lymphoma. Sequences were derived from peripheral blood mononuclear cells (PBMCs), sampled at baseline. The CDR3 reads as follows: CASLETGLAFF. Here is the DNA: TGTGCCAGCTTGGAGACAGGGTTGGCTTTCTTT.